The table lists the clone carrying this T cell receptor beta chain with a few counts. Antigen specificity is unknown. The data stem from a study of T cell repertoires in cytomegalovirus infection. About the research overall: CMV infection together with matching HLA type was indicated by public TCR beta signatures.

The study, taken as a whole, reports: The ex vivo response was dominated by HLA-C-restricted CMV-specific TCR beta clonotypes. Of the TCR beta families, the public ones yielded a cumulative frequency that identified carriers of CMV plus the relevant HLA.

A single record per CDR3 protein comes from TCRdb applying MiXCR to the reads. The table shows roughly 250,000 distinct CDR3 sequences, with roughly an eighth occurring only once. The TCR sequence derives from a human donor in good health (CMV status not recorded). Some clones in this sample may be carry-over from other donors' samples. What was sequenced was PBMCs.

CDR3 region: CASSEAGGYTF. CDR3 bases: TGTGCCAGCAGTGAAGCGGGGGGCTACACCTTC. This chain links TRBV2 with TRBJ1-2, with D unresolved. The germline CDR1 and CDR2 sequences are SNHLY and FYNNEI. This CDR3 has 11 residues. V lost 0 bases and J 8 bases, leaving 4 bases between the germline ends. The full variable domain, its missing parts supplied by reference TRBV2 and TRBJ1-2, is EPEVTQTPSHQVTQMGQEVILRCVPISNHLYFYWYRQILGQKVEFLVSFYNNEISEKSEIFDDQFSVERPDGSNFTLKIRSTKLEDSAMYFCASSEAGGYTFGSGTRLTVV.